Shown below are 2 T cell receptor beta chains from a single sample sequenced in a study of OX40 agonist ivuxolimab in advanced cancers. Some clones are missing from TCRdb's copy, which holds only in-frame ones; the method was immunoSEQ multiplex PCR. The table lists 50,000 to 65,000 clones, over 80% of them singletons. This sample comprised CD4+ or CD8+ T cells sorted from blood, obtained in a trial of the OX40 agonist ivuxolimab. These receptors were taken from an adult with an advanced solid tumor such as melanoma, head and neck, liver or kidney cancer.

Notes on this clone: The limits of the CDR3 on the DNA are not certain, so only TCRdb's listed CDR3 is given. This CDR3 reads CASRLAPGFRLNYGCTF. The rearrangement links TRBV12-2 to TRBJ1-2. TRBV12-2 is a known pseudogene. The CDR3 spans 17 residues, counting both ends.

This chain links TRBV5-8 with TRBJ2-1; 8 bases align to TRBD1. CDR3 size: 17 residues. The germline CDR1 and CDR2 sequences are SGHTS and YDEGEE. Unmatched junction bases numbered 11, after V lost 4 bases and J lost 2 bases. CDR3 in amino acids: CASSRGTDREAYNEQFF. DNA for the CDR3: TGTGCCAGCAGCCGTGGAACGGACAGGGAGGCCTACAATGAGCAGTTCTTC.